This T cell receptor beta chain was captured in a study of cytomegalovirus exposure and HLA in healthy donors. Note on this clone: The antigen is undetermined.

Overall study findings and caveats: A few CMV-associated chains were confirmed in vitro to be specific for CMV antigens.

This CDR3 is 12 amino acids long. V shed 1 base and J shed 7 bases, with 5 bases lying between them. CDR1 and CDR2 from the germline V gene are SGHDT and YYEEEE. Amplification used 60 Vbeta primers and 13 Jbeta primers. The assay was immunoSEQ multiplex PCR, and TCRdb's table has in-frame clones only and misses some. The sample has approximately 190,000 clones, about 85% seen once. The origin of this receptor is a man aged 45 to 65 in good health and CMV-seronegative. The rearrangement uses TRBV5-6 and TRBJ2-2; no clear D gene. The material sequenced was PBMCs. The CDR3 here is CASSLTVGELFF. The CDR3, as DNA: TGTGCCAGCAGCTTGACAGTCGGGGAGCTGTTTTTT.